This T cell receptor beta chain was captured in a study of T cells after yellow fever vaccination. General study findings and limits: Though weaker, the secondary response peaked faster, on day 5 versus 15.

Comments on this clonotype: Its antigen is as yet unknown.

From the 5' RACE reads, TCRdb called clonotypes with MiXCR, one entry per CDR3 protein. The sample holds some 350,000 distinct CDR3 sequences, about 4% seen once. Germline CDR1 and CDR2: SNHLY and FYNNEI. Trimming removed 3 bases at V and 1 base at J, with 13 bases between. CDR3 size: 16 residues. The receptor's source is a man aged 18 to 29 who received the YFV17D yellow fever vaccine. The chain joins TRBV2 to TRBJ2-4; no clear D. The sequenced sample was PBMCs, obtained 5 days after the yellow fever booster vaccination. Here the CDR3 DNA reads TGTGCCAGCAGTGAGTTCCCCCCGAGCGCCAAAAACATTCAGTACTTC. Protein sequence: CASSEFPPSAKNIQYF.